Listed below are T cell receptor beta chains from one sample, sequenced in a study of technical replicates of blood from a few donors. Sequencing was performed with immunoSEQ multiplex PCR; in TCRdb, only in-frame clones are kept and a portion is missing. The sample shows around 67,000 clones, 95% to 96% of them seen only once. The sequencing input was T cells isolated from PBMCs. Receptors originate from a human donor in good health. Both conserved end residues are part of each CDR3. The order of the fields is V gene, D gene, J gene, clone size, CDR3 DNA, CDR3 protein. A D gene is named only where the DNA matches it firmly. Clone size, where shown, is once, few, many, or a class for clones that have expanded.

V: TRBV6-1
D: .
J: TRBJ2-7
size: .
DNA: TGTGCCAGCAGTGAAGTGGGGCAGGATTTTCCCTACGAGCAGTACTTC
CDR3: CASSEVGQDFPYEQYF

V: TRBV18
D: .
J: TRBJ1-3
size: .
DNA: TGTGCCAGCTCACCACTCCAGGTTTCACAGGGTCTCTCTGGAAACACCATATATTTT
CDR3: CASSPLQVSQGLSGNTIYF

V: TRBV4-1
D: .
J: TRBJ2-7
size: .
DNA: TGCGCCAGCAGCGAAGAACAGGGCTCCCTATCCTACGAGCAGTACTTC
CDR3: CASSEEQGSLSYEQYF

V: TRBV27
D: .
J: TRBJ2-1
size: .
DNA: TGTGCCAGCAGCCCGGACAGAACTCTACAGTTCTTC
CDR3: CASSPDRTLQFF

V: TRBV18
D: TRBD2
J: TRBJ2-1
size: .
DNA: TGTGCCAGCTCACCACCAGTAGCGGGAGGCAAGGATGAGCAGTTCTTC
CDR3: CASSPPVAGGKDEQFF

V: TRBV4-1
D: TRBD2
J: TRBJ2-5
size: .
DNA: TGCGCCAGCAGTAGAGCGGGGAAAGAGACCCAGTACTTC
CDR3: CASSRAGKETQYF

V: TRBV29-1
D: .
J: TRBJ2-7
size: .
DNA: TGCAGCGTTGCGCAGGGTCCTCCCTACGAGCAGTACTTC
CDR3: CSVAQGPPYEQYF

V: TRBV2
D: TRBD2
J: TRBJ2-1
size: .
DNA: TGTGCCAGCACAGGAACAGCGGGAGAGGGTGAGCAGTTCTTC
CDR3: CASTGTAGEGEQFF

V: TRBV27
D: .
J: TRBJ1-1
size: .
DNA: TGTGCCAGCAGTTTACGGGGGAGCACTGAAGCTTTCTTT
CDR3: CASSLRGSTEAFF

V: TRBV5-1
D: TRBD1
J: TRBJ2-2
size: .
DNA: TGCGCCAGCAGCTCCGGGGGACAGGGGGCTACCGGGGAGCTGTTTTTT
CDR3: CASSSGGQGATGELFF

V: TRBV27
D: .
J: TRBJ2-7
size: .
DNA: TGTGCCAGCGGAAGTCTCACGCGGAGTTCATCCTACGAGCAGTACTTC
CDR3: CASGSLTRSSSYEQYF

V: TRBV4-1
D: TRBD1
J: TRBJ1-4
size: .
DNA: TGCGCCAGCACGGGACAGGGGACAATTACAACTAATGAAAAACTGTTTTTT
CDR3: CASTGQGTITTNEKLFF

V: TRBV4-1
D: .
J: TRBJ2-6
size: .
DNA: TGCGCCAGCAGTCGATCGGAGGGTGGGGCCAACGTCCTGACTTTC
CDR3: CASSRSEGGANVLTF

V: TRBV4-1
D: TRBD2
J: TRBJ2-7
size: .
DNA: TGCGCCAGCAGCCAGGTAGCGGGGGACTCCTACGAGCAGTACTTC
CDR3: CASSQVAGDSYEQYF

V: TRBV4-1
D: TRBD1
J: TRBJ1-1
size: .
DNA: TGCGCCAGCAGCCAAGAGGGGACAGGGAACACTGAAGCTTTCTTT
CDR3: CASSQEGTGNTEAFF

V: TRBV5-1
D: .
J: TRBJ2-2
size: .
DNA: TGCGCCAGCAGCTTGGGGACTGCTACCGGGGAGCTGTTTTTT
CDR3: CASSLGTATGELFF

V: TRBV11-2
D: .
J: TRBJ1-2
size: .
DNA: TGTGCCAGCAGCTTAGGGGGGCGGAATAATGGCTACACCTTC
CDR3: CASSLGGRNNGYTF

V: TRBV2
D: .
J: TRBJ2-7
size: .
DNA: TGTGCCAGCAGTGGACTATCGTACGAGCAGTACTTC
CDR3: CASSGLSYEQYF

V: TRBV6-1
D: .
J: TRBJ2-5
size: .
DNA: TGTGCCAGCAGCCAATCCGGACTGCAAGAGACCCAGTACTTC
CDR3: CASSQSGLQETQYF

V: TRBV5-4
D: .
J: TRBJ1-3
size: .
DNA: TGTGCCAGCAGCTTACCGAGCTCTGGAAACACCATATATTTT
CDR3: CASSLPSSGNTIYF

V: TRBV4-2
D: TRBD2
J: TRBJ2-3
size: .
DNA: TGTGCCAGCAGCCCGCCAGCCCTGACTAGCAAGGTCACAGATACGCAGTATTTT
CDR3: CASSPPALTSKVTDTQYF

V: TRBV7-2
D: .
J: TRBJ1-1
size: .
DNA: TGTGCCAGCAGCAATAGGATCCCGATGCAGGCTGAAGCTTTCTTT
CDR3: CASSNRIPMQAEAFF

V: TRBV28
D: TRBD1
J: TRBJ2-5
size: once
DNA: TGTGCCAGCAACCTTGAAAGGGGGCAGACCCAGTACTTC
CDR3: CASNLERGQTQYF

V: TRBV7-9
D: TRBD1
J: TRBJ1-3
size: .
DNA: TGTGCCAGCAGAGGGGAGGGGACAGGGGTCGTCTCTGGAAACACCATATATTTT
CDR3: CASRGEGTGVVSGNTIYF

V: TRBV5-5
D: TRBD1
J: TRBJ1-2
size: .
DNA: TGTGCCAGCAGCTTGCGACAGGGGGCGAACTATGGCTACACCTTC
CDR3: CASSLRQGANYGYTF

V: TRBV6-5
D: .
J: TRBJ1-3
size: .
DNA: TGTGCCAGCAGCCTGGACTTAAGTGGTGGAAACACCATATATTTT
CDR3: CASSLDLSGGNTIYF

V: TRBV27
D: TRBD1
J: TRBJ1-5
size: .
DNA: TGTGCCAGCAGCCGACAGGGGCCGTATCAGCCCCAGCATTTT
CDR3: CASSRQGPYQPQHF

V: TRBV11-2
D: TRBD2
J: TRBJ2-5
size: once
DNA: TGTGCCAGCAGCTTAGGCTCTTGGGCTAGCGGGGAGTTCGAGACCCAGTACTTC
CDR3: CASSLGSWASGEFETQYF

V: TRBV5-6
D: .
J: TRBJ1-4
size: .
DNA: TGTGCCAGCACGGGGGGGACGAGGGCTAATGAAAAACTGTTTTTT
CDR3: CASTGGTRANEKLFF

V: TRBV4-2
D: .
J: TRBJ1-4
size: .
DNA: TGTGCCAGCAGCCAATACTCTCAGGGTCCAACTAATGAAAAACTGTTTTTT
CDR3: CASSQYSQGPTNEKLFF

V: TRBV4-1
D: TRBD2
J: TRBJ2-5
size: .
DNA: TGCGCCAGCAGCCAACCGGGACTAGCGGAAGAGACCCAGTACTTC
CDR3: CASSQPGLAEETQYF

V: TRBV30
D: TRBD1
J: TRBJ2-4
size: .
DNA: TGTGCCTGGGACAGGGCGGACATTCAGTACTTC
CDR3: CAWDRADIQYF

V: TRBV29-1
D: .
J: TRBJ2-4
size: .
DNA: TGCAGCGTCCTACTCCTTTTCCAAAACATTCAGTACTTC
CDR3: CSVLLLFQNIQYF

V: TRBV7-8
D: .
J: TRBJ2-3
size: .
DNA: TGTGCCAGCACTCTGAGCACAGATACGCAGTATTTT
CDR3: CASTLSTDTQYF

V: TRBV28
D: TRBD2
J: TRBJ2-7
size: .
DNA: TGTGCCAGCCGGGGGGGGTTGCAGTACTTC
CDR3: CASRGGLQYF

V: TRBV28
D: .
J: TRBJ2-1
size: .
DNA: TGTGCCAGCAGCTGGCGGGGCAGGGGGTACAATGAGCAGTTCTTC
CDR3: CASSWRGRGYNEQFF

V: TRBV11-3
D: .
J: TRBJ2-4
size: .
DNA: TGTGCCAGCAGCCCTAGAGGCGAAAACATTCAGTACTTC
CDR3: CASSPRGENIQYF

V: TRBV15
D: .
J: TRBJ1-1
size: .
DNA: TGTGCCACCAGCATCGGGACAACCTGGGCTCCTGAAGCTTTCTTT
CDR3: CATSIGTTWAPEAFF

V: TRBV6-6
D: .
J: TRBJ2-2
size: .
DNA: TGTGCCAGCAGTTACTCGAAAGGGGGTGACACCGGGGAGCTGTTTTTT
CDR3: CASSYSKGGDTGELFF

V: TRBV6-5
D: TRBD1
J: TRBJ1-3
size: .
DNA: TGTGCCAGCACCACCGGGACAGTAAGAAACACCATATATTTT
CDR3: CASTTGTVRNTIYF

V: TRBV5-1
D: TRBD1
J: TRBJ1-2
size: .
DNA: TGCGCCAGCAGCTTTGGACAGGGGGCGAGTGGCTACACCTTC
CDR3: CASSFGQGASGYTF

V: TRBV6-4
D: TRBD1
J: TRBJ2-2
size: .
DNA: TGTGCCAGCAGGACGGGGACAGGGGGCACCGGGGAGCTGTTTTTT
CDR3: CASRTGTGGTGELFF

V: TRBV13
D: TRBD1
J: TRBJ2-5
size: .
DNA: TGTGCCAGCAGCCCGGACAGGGGGCGCACTGAGACCCAGTACTTC
CDR3: CASSPDRGRTETQYF

V: TRBV4-2
D: .
J: TRBJ2-3
size: .
DNA: TGTGCCAGCAGCCGTCCGAGTAGCGGTGGCACAGATACGCAGTATTTT
CDR3: CASSRPSSGGTDTQYF

V: TRBV16
D: TRBD1
J: TRBJ2-1
size: .
DNA: TGTGCCAGCAGCCAATCGTCTAGGTGGGACAGGGATGCGGATGAGCAGTTCTTC
CDR3: CASSQSSRWDRDADEQFF

V: TRBV2
D: TRBD1
J: TRBJ1-1
size: .
DNA: TGTGCCAGCAGCGAAACTTGGACAGGGCCCCTGGGAGCTTTCTTT
CDR3: CASSETWTGPLGAFF

V: TRBV5-1
D: TRBD1
J: TRBJ2-7
size: once
DNA: TGCGCCAGCAGCGTAAAAATCCGGGACAGGGCCTACGAGCAGTACTTC
CDR3: CASSVKIRDRAYEQYF

V: TRBV7-6
D: .
J: TRBJ2-5
size: .
DNA: TGTGCCAGCATGGATTTTGGGCAGAACCAAGAGACCCAGTACTTC
CDR3: CASMDFGQNQETQYF

V: TRBV2
D: .
J: TRBJ2-1
size: .
DNA: TGTGCCACAGGGGACGGCGGGCAGCAGTTCTTC
CDR3: CATGDGGQQFF

V: TRBV2
D: .
J: TRBJ2-1
size: .
DNA: TGTGCCAGCAGCCGGGCGGGGAGCAATGAGCAGTTCTTC
CDR3: CASSRAGSNEQFF

V: TRBV6-5
D: TRBD1
J: TRBJ1-5
size: .
DNA: TGTGCCAGCGCGACAGGGAGTAATCAGCCCCAGCATTTT
CDR3: CASATGSNQPQHF

V: TRBV9
D: .
J: TRBJ1-2
size: .
DNA: TGTGCCAGCAGCGTAGAGATGGGGGCGGAGGGCTACACCTTC
CDR3: CASSVEMGAEGYTF

V: TRBV29-1
D: TRBD2
J: TRBJ2-5
size: .
DNA: TGCAGCGTTGAATCCCGACTAGCGGGGACCCAGTACTTC
CDR3: CSVESRLAGTQYF

V: TRBV28
D: TRBD2
J: TRBJ2-3
size: .
DNA: TGTGCCAGCAGTCAGGGACTAGTGAAGGGCACAGATACGCAGTATTTT
CDR3: CASSQGLVKGTDTQYF